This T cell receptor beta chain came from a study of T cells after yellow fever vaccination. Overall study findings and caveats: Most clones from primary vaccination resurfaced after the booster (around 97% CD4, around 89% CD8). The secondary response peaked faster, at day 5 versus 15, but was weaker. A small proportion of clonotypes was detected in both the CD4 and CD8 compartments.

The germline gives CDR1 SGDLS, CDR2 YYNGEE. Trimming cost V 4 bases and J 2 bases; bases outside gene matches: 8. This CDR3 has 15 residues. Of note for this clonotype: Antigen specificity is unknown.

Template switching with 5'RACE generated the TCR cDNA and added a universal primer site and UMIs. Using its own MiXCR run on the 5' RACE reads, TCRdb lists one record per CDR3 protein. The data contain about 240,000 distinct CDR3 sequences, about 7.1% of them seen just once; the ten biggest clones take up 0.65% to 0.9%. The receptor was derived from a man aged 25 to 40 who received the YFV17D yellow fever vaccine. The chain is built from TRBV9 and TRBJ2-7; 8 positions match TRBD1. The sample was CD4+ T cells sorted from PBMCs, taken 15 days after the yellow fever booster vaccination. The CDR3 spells CASSIGQGETYEQYF. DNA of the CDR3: TGTGCCAGCAGCATTGGACAGGGAGAAACCTACGAGCAGTACTTC.